Shown below are 9 T cell receptor beta chains from a single sample sequenced in a study of blood T cell repertoires in COVID-19. Produced via immunoSEQ multiplex PCR; TCRdb's table is partial and in-frame only. This sample carries about 260,000 clones, about 81% of them seen once, and the ten largest clones take 4.1%. Sequenced material: PBMCs or T cells enriched from blood (not recorded which). Source of these receptors: a man aged 30 to 39 with acute COVID-19.

This clone was observed a handful of times. The gene calls are TRBV15 and TRBJ2-3, with 8 bases fitting TRBD1. The V and J ends lost 3 bases and 2 bases, in that order; junction bases with no gene match: 4. The germline V gene encodes CDR1 LNHNV and CDR2 YYDKDF (reference sequence). The CDR3 is 15 residues long. Here the CDR3 reads CATSSGTGPTDTQYF. The CDR3 coding sequence is TGTGCCACCAGCAGCGGGACAGGCCCCACAGATACGCAGTATTTT.

The chain has TRBV6-5 and TRBJ2-7, with TRBD2 identical over 9 bases. The germline V gene has CDR1 MNHEY and CDR2 SVGAGI. CDR3 length: 14 amino acids. J gave up 0 bases and V 3 bases, and 0 bases lay outside the gene matches. The chain's CDR3 is CASSYSGSSYEQYV. In DNA, the CDR3 is TGTGCCAGCAGTTATAGCGGGAGCTCCTACGAGCAGTACGTC.

V gene TRBV5-1 combines with J gene TRBJ2-1; a possible D gene is TRBD1 (6 bases). Trimming shortened V by 1 base and J by 10 bases, and 21 bases separated the two germline ends. Per germline, CDR1 SGHRS and CDR2 YFSETQ. The CDR3 length is 16 residues. CDR3 sequence reads: CASSLPAPQGLEEQFF. The CDR3 DNA reads TGCGCCAGCAGCTTGCCCGCCCCTCAGGGGCTAGAGGAGCAGTTCTTC.

V is TRBV11-2 and J is TRBJ1-1, with D unclear. The CDR3 runs to 11 residues. From germline, CDR1 is SGHAT and CDR2 FQNNGV. Trimming took 3 bases from V and 7 from J, leaving 6 bases between them. The CDR3 nucleotides are TGTGCCAGCAGCTTCGGTTTTGAAGCTTTCTTT. Its protein product is CASSFGFEAFF.

The chain recombines TRBV28 with TRBJ1-2; weak D call: TRBD1 (6 bases). This CDR3 spans 13 amino acids. CDR1 is MDHEN, CDR2 SYDVKM, per germline. The V gene lost 2 bases and the J gene lost 6 bases, with 10 bases spanning the gap. CDR3 loop: CASSLQQGHGYTF. CDR3 in DNA: TGTGCCAGCAGTTTACAACAGGGCCATGGCTACACCTTC.

The chain joins TRBV7-8 to TRBJ2-7; 13 nucleotides align to TRBD2. The V gene's germline CDR1 is SGHVS and CDR2 FQNEAQ. V shed 2 bases and J 3 bases; nucleotides not matched to a gene: 1. This CDR3 has 15 amino acids. The CDR3 DNA sequence: TGTGCCAGCAGCTTAAGACTAGCGGGGGGCTACGAGCAGTACGTC. It encodes CASSLRLAGGYEQYV.

This clone was picked up many times. The genes are TRBV19 and TRBJ2-3, with TRBD2 identical over 10 bases. Germline CDR1 is LNHDA and CDR2 is SQIVND (reference sequence). V lost 5 bases to trimming and J lost 3 bases; unmatched junction nucleotides: 5. This CDR3 comprises 15 residues. The CDR3: CASSPLAGVTDTQYF. The CDR3 region has the DNA TGTGCCAGTAGTCCGCTAGCGGGAGTGACAGATACGCAGTATTTT.

V usage is TRBV27 and J usage is TRBJ2-7, with 11 bases that match TRBD2. Germline CDR1 reads MNHEY; CDR2 reads SMNVEV (reference sequence). Trimming removed 2 bases from V and 3 bases from J; junction bases left unmatched: 0. The CDR3 sequence is 14 residues long. The CDR3 here is CASSLTSGSYEQYV. The CDR3 coding sequence is TGTGCCAGCAGTTTAACTAGCGGGAGCTACGAGCAGTACGTC.

The V gene is TRBV27, the J gene TRBJ2-1; TRBD1 matches at 10 bases. Unmatched junction bases numbered 6, after V lost 3 bases and J lost 7 bases. This CDR3 is built from 15 residues. Germline values: CDR1 MNHEY, CDR2 SMNVEV (reference sequence). This chain's CDR3 is CASSFLGTGVNEQFF. CDR3 nucleotides: TGTGCCAGCAGTTTTCTCGGGACAGGGGTAAATGAGCAGTTCTTC.